This T cell receptor beta chain was observed in a study of beta chain features in type 1 diabetes. Study outcomes and limitations: Among all four CD4+ subsets, Type 1 diabetes patients had TCRB CDR3s that were moderately but significantly shorter.

The germline V and J ends were trimmed by 6 bases and 5 bases, with 11 bases remaining between them. Looked up from germline, CDR1 is MNHEY and CDR2 is SVGAGI. This CDR3 comprises 13 residues. Expressed TCRB transcripts were sequenced because the isolated RNA had all been reverse transcribed beforehand. Clones were sequenced by immunoSEQ multiplex PCR, and TCRdb holds only the in-frame ones, with some missing. Of over 650,000 clones in the sample, over 11% were seen once. Comments on this clone: Its antigen is not identified.

The specimen was naive CD4+ T cells from blood. This rearrangement joins TRBV6-5 to TRBJ1-5, with unresolved D. The source of this sequence is a man younger than 35 with type 1 diabetes. CDR3 protein: CASRSGYYQPQHF. Written as DNA, the CDR3 is TGTGCCAGCAGGTCAGGTTACTATCAGCCCCAGCATTTT.